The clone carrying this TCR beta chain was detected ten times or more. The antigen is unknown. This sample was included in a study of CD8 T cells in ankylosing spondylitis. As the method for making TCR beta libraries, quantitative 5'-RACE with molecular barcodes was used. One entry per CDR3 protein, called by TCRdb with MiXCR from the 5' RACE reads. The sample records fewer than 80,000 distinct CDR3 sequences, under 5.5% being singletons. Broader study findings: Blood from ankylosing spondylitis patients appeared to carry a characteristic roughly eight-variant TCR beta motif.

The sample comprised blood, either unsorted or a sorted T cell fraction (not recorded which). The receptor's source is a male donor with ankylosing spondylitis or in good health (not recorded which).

CDR3 residues: CASSSGTNKNIQYF. CDR3 coding DNA: TGTGCCAGCAGCTCTGGGACTAATAAAAACATTCAGTACTTC. The V and J genes are TRBV7-2 and TRBJ2-4; 7 bases fit TRBD2. Germline CDR1 reads SGHTA; CDR2 reads FQGNSA. This CDR3 comprises 14 residues. V shed 4 bases, J shed 4 bases, and the junction held 4 bases outside the gene matches. Full variable domain (rest looked up from reference TRBV7-2 and TRBJ2-4): GAGVSQSPSNKVTEKGKDVELRCDPISGHTALYWYRQSLGQGLEFLIYFQGNSAPDKSGLPSDRFSAERTGGSVSTLTIQRTQQEDSAVYLCASSSGTNKNIQYFGAGTRLSVL.